This T cell receptor beta chain was identified in a study of neurological immune-mediated disorders. CDR3 length: 13 amino acids. The germline V and J ends were trimmed by 7 bases and 4 bases, with 14 bases remaining between them. In germline, CDR1 is SGHTA, CDR2 FQGNSA. This clonotype was observed at least ten times. PBMCs stored at -80 C, 2 million in total, were the source of the unsorted libraries. In TCRdb, the 5' RACE reads were re-called with MiXCR into one record per CDR3 protein. The data show tens of thousands of distinct CDR3 sequences, 6.5% to 8% seen once. The source of this sequence is a middle-aged woman in good health. V is TRBV7-2 and J is TRBJ2-7; a weak D match, TRBD1 (6 bases). The sample comprised PBMCs. CDR3 sequence (DNA): TGTGCCAGCACCCTACAACAGGGATACGAGCAGTACTTC. Its translation is CASTLQQGYEQYF.